Listed below are T cell receptor beta chains from one sample, sequenced in a study of spatial heterogeneity in lung cancer. Each CDR3 protein is one row after TCRdb ran MiXCR on the 5' RACE reads. The table shows around 45,000 distinct CDR3 sequences, with about 22% occurring only once. The sample here was PBMCs, taken at follow-up. These receptors originate from a female donor with early-stage non-small cell lung cancer. Both conserved end residues are part of each CDR3. Each record gives: J gene, V gene, CDR3 protein.

J: TRBJ1-6; V: TRBV5-6; CDR3: CASSLEWDSPLHF
J: TRBJ1-3; V: TRBV7-2; CDR3: CASSFHLGGVSGNTIYF
J: TRBJ2-5; V: TRBV2; CDR3: CASSEAQSGVQETQYF
J: TRBJ2-3; V: TRBV28; CDR3: CASTGGASGTEQYF
J: TRBJ1-3; V: TRBV5-1; CDR3: CASSREGDGNTIYF
J: TRBJ1-5; V: TRBV6-1; CDR3: CASSESGNQPQHF
J: TRBJ1-2; V: TRBV6-6; CDR3: CASVAGAYYGYTF
J: TRBJ2-3; V: TRBV20-1; CDR3: CSAQPGTGYDTQYF
J: TRBJ2-1; V: TRBV7-8; CDR3: CASRRLAGSSYNEQFF
J: TRBJ2-1; V: TRBV20-1; CDR3: CSVGTSRSSYNEQFF
J: TRBJ2-7; V: TRBV7-9; CDR3: CASSPAATQVGEQYF
J: TRBJ2-2; V: TRBV12-3/TRBV12-4; CDR3: CASSYLETGELFF
J: TRBJ2-7; V: TRBV7-9; CDR3: CASTLGSSADEQYF
J: TRBJ2-7; V: TRBV11-1; CDR3: CASSSLPGAYEQYF
J: TRBJ2-7; V: TRBV10-1; CDR3: CASSGTVREQYF
J: TRBJ2-7; V: TRBV20-1; CDR3: CSARTQGQAGEQYF
J: TRBJ2-1; V: TRBV11-3; CDR3: CASSFGQGGGNEQFF
J: TRBJ2-5; V: TRBV6-1; CDR3: CASIRDYQETQYF
J: TRBJ1-1; V: TRBV5-1; CDR3: CASSPGGEDTEAFF
J: TRBJ2-5; V: TRBV11-2; CDR3: CASSQLGEGQETQYF
J: TRBJ1-1; V: TRBV27; CDR3: CASSARAGTPNTEAFF
J: TRBJ2-3; V: TRBV29-1; CDR3: CSVEGTGARTDTQYF
J: TRBJ2-6; V: TRBV11-1; CDR3: CASSSTGQGVSGANVLTF
J: TRBJ2-3; V: TRBV3-1; CDR3: CASRRGTGIDTQYF
J: TRBJ2-2; V: TRBV9; CDR3: CASSRGQANTGELFF
J: TRBJ2-2; V: TRBV5-5; CDR3: CASSLAVGPNTGELFF